A selection of T cell receptor beta chains follows, all from one sample in a study of glioma-infiltrating T cells after dendritic cell vaccination. Clones were read by immunoSEQ multiplex PCR, and TCRdb kept only the in-frame ones, dropping some. The repertoire consists of tens of thousands of clones, with around 83% occurring once and the leading ten covering around 7%. This specimen was blood, taken after dendritic cell vaccination. The receptor source for this set is a human donor with glioblastoma. Both conserved end residues are part of each CDR3. The D gene is left open where the match is weak. Where a row states a size, it is once, few, many or the class of an expanded clone; other rows omit it.

CDR3,DNA,D,V,J,size
CASSFQGSEQYF,TGTGCCAGCAGTTTCCAGGGCTCGGAGCAGTACTTC,NA,TRBV27,TRBJ2-7,NA
CASSLLAGGPVDTQYF,TGCGCCAGCAGCCTTCTAGCGGGGGGGCCAGTTGATACGCAGTATTTT,TRBD2,TRBV5-1,TRBJ2-3,NA
CASSYRGEAFF,TGTGCCAGCAGTTACAGAGGGGAAGCTTTCTTT,NA,TRBV6-5,TRBJ1-1,NA
CASSASGANTGELFF,TGTGCCAGCAGTGCCAGCGGGGCAAACACCGGGGAGCTGTTTTTT,TRBD2,TRBV25-1,TRBJ2-2,NA
CASSHNTEAFF,TGTGCCAGCAGTCATAACACTGAAGCTTTCTTT,NA,TRBV5-6,TRBJ1-1,few
CASSLRQANTDTQYF,TGTGCCAGCAGTTTGCGACAGGCTAACACAGATACGCAGTATTTT,NA,TRBV27,TRBJ2-3,NA
CASNPAGQGNGYTF,TGTGCCAGCAATCCCGCGGGACAGGGAAATGGCTACACCTTC,TRBD1,TRBV2,TRBJ1-2,few
CASSQYTGIEAFF,TGTGCCAGCAGCCAATATACGGGGATTGAAGCTTTCTTT,NA,TRBV4-2,TRBJ1-1,few
CASRSSGIYGYTF,TGTGCCAGCAGATCTTCGGGGATCTATGGCTACACCTTC,NA,TRBV5-6,TRBJ1-2,NA
CAISDVGEGDTIYF,TGTGCCATCAGTGACGTAGGGGAGGGGGACACCATATATTTT,NA,TRBV10-3,TRBJ1-3,NA
CSVADPSGEYNEQFF,TGCAGCGTCGCCGACCCCTCTGGGGAGTACAATGAGCAGTTCTTC,NA,TRBV29-1,TRBJ2-1,NA
CASSRPGLGEQFF,TGTGCCAGCAGCAGGCCGGGACTAGGTGAGCAGTTCTTC,NA,TRBV21-1,TRBJ2-1,NA
CASSYSKQGEETQYF,TGTGCCAGCAGTTACTCTAAACAGGGAGAAGAGACCCAGTACTTC,NA,TRBV6-6,TRBJ2-5,NA
CASIWQGAGEQFF,TGTGCCAGCATATGGCAGGGGGCCGGTGAGCAGTTCTTC,TRBD1,TRBV2,TRBJ2-1,NA
CASSEGGADSPLHF,TGTGCCAGCAGCGAAGGGGGCGCGGATTCACCCCTCCACTTT,TRBD1,TRBV6-5,TRBJ1-6,NA
CASSPIDRRNEKLFF,TGTGCCAGCAGTCCCATTGACAGGAGGAATGAAAAACTGTTTTTT,NA,TRBV6-1,TRBJ1-4,NA
CASSVAGGDGNTIYF,TGTGCCAGCAGCGTTGCGGGGGGCGATGGAAACACCATATATTTT,NA,TRBV7-6,TRBJ1-3,NA
CSVEGYGRGGTDTQYF,TGCAGCGTTGAAGGGTACGGCAGGGGAGGCACAGATACGCAGTATTTT,NA,TRBV29-1,TRBJ2-3,NA
CASSNLQGFGNQPQHF,TGTGCCAGTAGTAACCTACAGGGTTTTGGCAATCAGCCCCAGCATTTT,NA,TRBV19,TRBJ1-5,NA
CASSEGTGAQPQHF,TGTGCCAGCAGTGAGGGGACAGGGGCTCAGCCCCAGCATTTT,TRBD1,TRBV6-1,TRBJ1-5,few
CSVETPSGYGYTF,TGCAGCGTTGAAACTCCCTCCGGCTATGGCTACACCTTC,NA,TRBV29-1,TRBJ1-2,NA
CASRPLADAYEQYF,TGTGCCAGCAGGCCTCTAGCGGACGCCTACGAGCAGTACTTC,TRBD2,TRBV2,TRBJ2-7,NA
CASSSTGGNYGYTF,TGTGCCAGCAGCTCTACAGGGGGCAACTATGGCTACACCTTC,TRBD1,TRBV7-3,TRBJ1-2,NA
CASEGQPKKLFF,TGTGCCAGCGAAGGACAGCCGAAAAAACTGTTTTTT,NA,TRBV2,TRBJ1-4,NA
CASSPMGAEGQYF,TGTGCCAGCAGTCCCATGGGGGCAGAGGGGCAGTACTTC,NA,TRBV6-5,TRBJ2-7,NA
CASSLMRVTGELFF,TGTGCCAGCAGCTTAATGAGGGTGACCGGGGAGCTGTTTTTT,NA,TRBV11-2,TRBJ2-2,NA
CASGRAGATNEQYF,TGTGCCAGCGGACGGGCGGGGGCGACCAACGAGCAGTACTTC,NA,TRBV11-2,TRBJ2-7,NA
CASQRQYSNQPQHF,TGTGCCAGCCAACGACAGTATAGCAATCAGCCCCAGCATTTT,NA,TRBV6-6,TRBJ1-5,few
CASRAGWGEKLFF,TGCGCCAGCAGAGCAGGGTGGGGTGAAAAACTGTTTTTT,NA,TRBV5-1,TRBJ1-4,NA
CATSREIEGNEQYF,TGTGCCACCAGCAGAGAGATCGAGGGAAACGAGCAGTACTTC,NA,TRBV15,TRBJ2-7,few
CASSLEFEVRFGFSF,TGTGCCAGCAGCTTAGAATTTGAGGTCCGGTTTGGGTTCTCCTTC,NA,TRBV7-9,TRBJ1-2,NA
CASSYVTGERETQYF,TGTGCCAGCAGTTACGTTACGGGGGAACGAGAGACCCAGTACTTC,NA,TRBV6-5,TRBJ2-5,NA
CASSPQGQGNYGYTF,TGCGCCAGCAGCCCCCAGGGACAGGGAAACTATGGCTACACCTTC,TRBD1,TRBV4-1,TRBJ1-2,NA
CASSLDRAVIMNTEAFF,TGTGCCAGTAGTCTCGACAGGGCAGTCATTATGAACACTGAAGCTTTCTTT,TRBD1,TRBV19,TRBJ1-1,NA
CASSLRGTDGGYTF,TGTGCCAGCAGCCTAAGGGGGACAGACGGCGGCTACACCTTC,TRBD1,TRBV7-9,TRBJ1-2,NA
CASSSNDREETQYF,TGTGCCAGCAGCTCTAATGACAGGGAAGAGACCCAGTACTTC,TRBD1,TRBV7-2,TRBJ2-5,NA
CSVEDLGRGAFF,TGCAGCGTTGAAGACCTGGGCAGGGGAGCTTTCTTT,NA,TRBV29-1,TRBJ1-1,NA
CASSFRSGLTDTQYF,TGTGCCAGCAGTTTCAGATCAGGGTTAACAGATACGCAGTATTTT,NA,TRBV6-4,TRBJ2-3,NA
CASGDRGGGTNYGYTF,TGTGCCAGCGGCGACAGGGGGGGTGGAACTAACTATGGCTACACCTTC,TRBD1,TRBV28,TRBJ1-2,NA
CSVILDKNTEAFF,TGCAGCGTCATACTTGACAAGAACACTGAAGCTTTCTTT,NA,TRBV29-1,TRBJ1-1,NA
CASGTGQASTDTQYF,TGTGCTAGTGGTACCGGACAGGCGAGCACAGATACGCAGTATTTT,TRBD1,TRBV12-5,TRBJ2-3,NA
CASSPVSSGNTIYF,TGCGCCAGCAGCCCCGTCTCCTCTGGAAACACCATATATTTT,NA,TRBV4-1,TRBJ1-3,few
CASSLGQTNTGELFF,TGTGCCAGCAGCTTGGGACAGACTAACACCGGGGAGCTGTTTTTT,NA,TRBV5-4,TRBJ2-2,NA
CASSVRDYSYEQYF,TGTGCCAGCAGCGTTCGGGATTACTCCTACGAGCAGTACTTC,NA,TRBV9,TRBJ2-7,NA
CASSQGGKRGASNEQFF,TGTGCCAGCAGCCAGGGGGGGAAGCGGGGGGCCTCCAATGAGCAGTTCTTC,TRBD2,TRBV13,TRBJ2-1,NA
CASSVDLGQAPSEQYF,TGTGCCAGCAGCGTAGATTTGGGACAGGCTCCATCCGAGCAGTACTTC,TRBD1,TRBV9,TRBJ2-7,NA